A selection of T cell receptor beta chains follows, all from one sample in a study of regulatory T cells in long-lasting Graves disease. One entry per CDR3 protein results from TCRdb running MiXCR on the multiplex PCR reads. The sample has fewer than 650,000 distinct CDR3 sequences; 16% are singletons. The same sample was also used in a study of T cells in Graves' hyperthyroidism and ophthalmopathy.

The sample was peripheral blood mononuclear cells (PBMCs), taken at new diagnosis, from a patient treated with antithyroid drugs. These receptors originate from a woman aged 30 to 39 with Graves disease. Each CDR3 is given with its conserved first and last residue. A D gene is named only where the DNA matches it firmly. Not every row has a clone size; where given, it reads once, few, many or a size class.

clone_size: -; d_call: -; j_call: TRBJ1-5; v_call: TRBV19; cdr3_nt: TGTGCCAGTAAAGCGGGTTACGACTATCAGCCCCAGCATTTT; cdr3_aa: CASKAGYDYQPQHF
clone_size: many; d_call: -; j_call: TRBJ2-7; v_call: TRBV28; cdr3_nt: TGTGCCAGCAGTTCCCCCTTGAGAGGGGAGCAGTACTTC; cdr3_aa: CASSSPLRGEQYF
clone_size: -; d_call: -; j_call: TRBJ2-6; v_call: TRBV9; cdr3_nt: TGTGCCAGCAGCGTACCCAGAGAGTCTGGGGCCAACGTCCTGACTTTC; cdr3_aa: CASSVPRESGANVLTF
clone_size: once; d_call: -; j_call: TRBJ2-7; v_call: TRBV5-6; cdr3_nt: TGTGCCAGCAGCTTTCCGGGACACCATTACGAGCAGTACTTC; cdr3_aa: CASSFPGHHYEQYF
clone_size: few; d_call: TRBD2; j_call: TRBJ2-5; v_call: TRBV3-1; cdr3_nt: TGTGCCAGCACCTCCGGGGCCTTTACGGGAGGGCTGGAGACCCAGTACTTC; cdr3_aa: CASTSGAFTGGLETQYF
clone_size: -; d_call: -; j_call: TRBJ1-6; v_call: TRBV13; cdr3_nt: TGTGCCAGCAGCTTAGGTCCCGACTGGAATTCACCCCTCCACTTT; cdr3_aa: CASSLGPDWNSPLHF
clone_size: few; d_call: -; j_call: TRBJ1-2; v_call: TRBV11-2; cdr3_nt: TGTGCCAGCAGCTTCCCCGGGCGGGTGGATGGCTACACCTTC; cdr3_aa: CASSFPGRVDGYTF
clone_size: -; d_call: -; j_call: TRBJ2-3; v_call: TRBV5-1; cdr3_nt: TGCGCCAGCAGCTTTCCCGGCACAGGTACGCAGTATTTT; cdr3_aa: CASSFPGTGTQYF
clone_size: -; d_call: TRBD1; j_call: TRBJ2-3; v_call: TRBV27; cdr3_nt: TGTGCCAGCTGCAGGGGGCAAGAGTATACGCAGTATTTT; cdr3_aa: CASCRGQEYTQYF
clone_size: -; d_call: -; j_call: TRBJ2-7; v_call: TRBV12-3/TRBV12-4; cdr3_nt: TGTGCCAGCAGTTTAAGGGGGTCCGTGGCCGAGCAGTACTTC; cdr3_aa: CASSLRGSVAEQYF
clone_size: many; d_call: -; j_call: TRBJ2-5; v_call: TRBV28; cdr3_nt: TGTGCCAGCAGTTTAACGGTTGGAACACTCCAAGAGACCCAGTACTTC; cdr3_aa: CASSLTVGTLQETQYF
clone_size: few; d_call: -; j_call: TRBJ2-1; v_call: TRBV11-3; cdr3_nt: TGTGCCAGCAGCTTAGATACTAGCTTGGATGAGCAGTTCTTC; cdr3_aa: CASSLDTSLDEQFF
clone_size: -; d_call: TRBD1; j_call: TRBJ1-1; v_call: TRBV20-1; cdr3_nt: TGCAGTGCTAGAGATCTTTGGGACAGGGAAAACACTGAAGCTTTCTTT; cdr3_aa: CSARDLWDRENTEAFF
clone_size: -; d_call: TRBD2; j_call: TRBJ2-3; v_call: TRBV27; cdr3_nt: TGTGCCACTGCGGGGGGGACTAGCGGGAGCACAGATACGCAGTATTTT; cdr3_aa: CATAGGTSGSTDTQYF
clone_size: -; d_call: TRBD2; j_call: TRBJ2-7; v_call: TRBV20-1; cdr3_nt: TGCAGTGCTAAGGACGCCCGCCCCCCTAGCGGGAGGGCCCTCGGCGAGCAGTACTTC; cdr3_aa: CSAKDARPPSGRALGEQYF
clone_size: many; d_call: -; j_call: TRBJ1-5; v_call: TRBV18; cdr3_nt: TGTGCCAGCTCACCACTCCCCGGGGAGCAGCCCCAGCATTTT; cdr3_aa: CASSPLPGEQPQHF
clone_size: few; d_call: -; j_call: TRBJ2-7; v_call: TRBV4-1; cdr3_nt: TGCGCCAGCAGCCAGGCCACAGCGAAAAAGCAGTACTTC; cdr3_aa: CASSQATAKKQYF
clone_size: -; d_call: -; j_call: TRBJ2-3; v_call: TRBV24-1; cdr3_nt: TGTGCCACCAGTGACCGGAGGGTATCAGCGCTCGGCTCCACAGATACGCAGTATTTT; cdr3_aa: CATSDRRVSALGSTDTQYF
clone_size: -; d_call: TRBD1; j_call: TRBJ1-3; v_call: TRBV18; cdr3_nt: TGTGCCAGCTCACCACTTATTCGACAGGGGGCTACTGGAAACACCATATATTTT; cdr3_aa: CASSPLIRQGATGNTIYF
clone_size: many; d_call: TRBD2; j_call: TRBJ2-2; v_call: TRBV29-1; cdr3_nt: TGCAGCGCGGTACGCGGGGGCACCGGGGAGCTGTTTTTT; cdr3_aa: CSAVRGGTGELFF
clone_size: -; d_call: -; j_call: TRBJ2-3; v_call: TRBV14; cdr3_nt: TGTGCCAGCAGCCAAGATCGGGGGCCAGATACGCAGTATTTT; cdr3_aa: CASSQDRGPDTQYF
clone_size: many; d_call: TRBD2; j_call: TRBJ2-7; v_call: TRBV6-2/TRBV6-3; cdr3_nt: TGTGCCAGCAGTTACTCGAGGCGTAGCGGGATCTACGAGCAGTACTTC; cdr3_aa: CASSYSRRSGIYEQYF
clone_size: -; d_call: -; j_call: TRBJ2-2; v_call: TRBV6-1; cdr3_nt: TGTGCCAGCAGTCCCCGGGGGCGGCTAAACACCGGGGAGCTGTTTTTT; cdr3_aa: CASSPRGRLNTGELFF
clone_size: -; d_call: -; j_call: TRBJ1-6; v_call: TRBV6-1; cdr3_nt: TGTGCCAGCAGGTCCACAGGGCCGGGATCACCCCTCCACTTT; cdr3_aa: CASRSTGPGSPLHF
clone_size: few; d_call: -; j_call: TRBJ2-5; v_call: TRBV19; cdr3_nt: TGTGCCAGTAGTATGGGCGGAGCAGCGACCCAGTACTTC; cdr3_aa: CASSMGGAATQYF
clone_size: many; d_call: -; j_call: TRBJ1-5; v_call: TRBV2; cdr3_nt: TGTGCCAGCAGTGAGGTGGCCAGCAATCAGCCCCAGCATTTT; cdr3_aa: CASSEVASNQPQHF
clone_size: many; d_call: TRBD1; j_call: TRBJ2-5; v_call: TRBV2; cdr3_nt: TGTGCCAGCAGTGCCCTAGGGGGCGCGGTCCAAGAGACCCAGTACTTC; cdr3_aa: CASSALGGAVQETQYF
clone_size: many; d_call: -; j_call: TRBJ2-3; v_call: TRBV7-2; cdr3_nt: TGTGCCAGCAGCTCCCCGGCGACTTCGGATACGCAGTATTTT; cdr3_aa: CASSSPATSDTQYF
clone_size: many; d_call: -; j_call: TRBJ1-2; v_call: TRBV19; cdr3_nt: TGTGCCAGTAGTGGACAACAGATTAACTATGGCTACACCTTC; cdr3_aa: CASSGQQINYGYTF
clone_size: -; d_call: -; j_call: TRBJ1-6; v_call: TRBV7-9; cdr3_nt: TGTGCCAGCAGCCGCGTGGGCGGACTGGTGAATTCACCCCTCCACTTT; cdr3_aa: CASSRVGGLVNSPLHF
clone_size: few; d_call: -; j_call: TRBJ1-2; v_call: TRBV7-9; cdr3_nt: TGTGCCAGCAGCCCAGCCCGCGGACAGTTCTCTGGAGATTTC; cdr3_aa: CASSPARGQFSGDF
clone_size: -; d_call: -; j_call: TRBJ2-7; v_call: TRBV6-1; cdr3_nt: TGTGCCAGCAATGATGGGCCCGAGCAGTACTTC; cdr3_aa: CASNDGPEQYF
clone_size: few; d_call: TRBD2; j_call: TRBJ2-7; v_call: TRBV28; cdr3_nt: TGTGCCAGCAGTGAAGTGACTAGCGGGAGATGTTCATTC; cdr3_aa: CASSEVTSGRCSF
clone_size: -; d_call: TRBD1; j_call: TRBJ2-7; v_call: TRBV6-2/TRBV6-3; cdr3_nt: TGTGCCAGCAGCCCTGCGGGACAGGGGTTGTACGAGCAGTACTTC; cdr3_aa: CASSPAGQGLYEQYF
clone_size: few; d_call: TRBD1; j_call: TRBJ1-2; v_call: TRBV18; cdr3_nt: TGTGCCAGCTCACCGGACAGGGCGGCTTCCACCTTC; cdr3_aa: CASSPDRAASTF
clone_size: few; d_call: -; j_call: TRBJ1-6; v_call: TRBV7-9; cdr3_nt: TGTGCCAGCACCCTAGATGGGGTAGGGTCACCCCTCCACTTT; cdr3_aa: CASTLDGVGSPLHF
clone_size: -; d_call: -; j_call: TRBJ2-5; v_call: TRBV2; cdr3_nt: TGTGCCAGCAGAAGAGCAAAAGGGTTGTGGGAAGAGACCCAGTACTTC; cdr3_aa: CASRRAKGLWEETQYF
clone_size: many; d_call: -; j_call: TRBJ2-5; v_call: TRBV7-9; cdr3_nt: TGTGCCAGCAGCGACGCGGCCCAAGAGACCCAGTACTTC; cdr3_aa: CASSDAAQETQYF
clone_size: -; d_call: -; j_call: TRBJ2-7; v_call: TRBV24-1; cdr3_nt: TGTGCCACCAGTGCTGTGGGCACCCCCTACGAGCAGTACTTC; cdr3_aa: CATSAVGTPYEQYF
clone_size: many; d_call: -; j_call: TRBJ1-1; v_call: TRBV6-1; cdr3_nt: TGTGCCAGCAGGGCTAATTATGAAGCTTTCTTT; cdr3_aa: CASRANYEAFF
clone_size: few; d_call: TRBD1; j_call: TRBJ2-1; v_call: TRBV6-1; cdr3_nt: TGTGCCAGCAGTGTCCTACGGGACAGCTACAATGAGCAGTTCTTC; cdr3_aa: CASSVLRDSYNEQFF
clone_size: few; d_call: -; j_call: TRBJ2-7; v_call: TRBV28; cdr3_nt: TGTGCCAGCAAAAAGGGCGGACGGTACGAGCAGTACTTC; cdr3_aa: CASKKGGRYEQYF
clone_size: many; d_call: -; j_call: TRBJ1-1; v_call: TRBV7-8; cdr3_nt: TGTGCCAGCAGCTTGCTTAGGGACGGACGGAACACTGAAGCTTTCTTT; cdr3_aa: CASSLLRDGRNTEAFF
clone_size: many; d_call: TRBD1; j_call: TRBJ2-7; v_call: TRBV28; cdr3_nt: TGTGCCAGCAGTTTATCCCTAGACAGGGGGGGCTCGCCGAATTCCTACGAGCAGTACTTC; cdr3_aa: CASSLSLDRGGSPNSYEQYF
clone_size: few; d_call: -; j_call: TRBJ1-6; v_call: TRBV3-1; cdr3_nt: TGTGCCAGCAGCCTATTCGCAGGGACGGGTAATTCACCCCTCCACTTT; cdr3_aa: CASSLFAGTGNSPLHF
clone_size: many; d_call: -; j_call: TRBJ1-1; v_call: TRBV7-9; cdr3_nt: TGTGCCAGCACCCGGGCCGAGGGTACTGAAGCTTTCTTT; cdr3_aa: CASTRAEGTEAFF
clone_size: many; d_call: TRBD1; j_call: TRBJ1-2; v_call: TRBV2; cdr3_nt: TGTGCCAGCAGCGCTAACCCGGGACAGGGAAGTACATCTGGCTACACCTTC; cdr3_aa: CASSANPGQGSTSGYTF
clone_size: -; d_call: -; j_call: TRBJ2-7; v_call: TRBV29-1; cdr3_nt: TGCAGCGTTGTCGTGGGAGGGGGTAAGGGATCCTACGAGCAGTACTTC; cdr3_aa: CSVVVGGGKGSYEQYF
clone_size: -; d_call: -; j_call: TRBJ1-2; v_call: TRBV20-1; cdr3_nt: TGCAGTGCTCAAGGACAGCCTGGCTACACCTTC; cdr3_aa: CSAQGQPGYTF
clone_size: many; d_call: -; j_call: TRBJ2-3; v_call: TRBV3-1; cdr3_nt: TGTGCCAGCAGCCACGCTTATAGCTGGGTGGTCCCAGATACGCAGTATTTT; cdr3_aa: CASSHAYSWVVPDTQYF
clone_size: many; d_call: -; j_call: TRBJ1-1; v_call: TRBV6-2/TRBV6-3; cdr3_nt: TGTGCCAGCAGAGCTAGCACTGAAGCTTTCTTT; cdr3_aa: CASRASTEAFF
clone_size: many; d_call: TRBD2; j_call: TRBJ2-5; v_call: TRBV12-3/TRBV12-4; cdr3_nt: TGTGCCAGCACCAAAGGACTAGCGGGAGCACAAGAGACCCAGTACTTC; cdr3_aa: CASTKGLAGAQETQYF
clone_size: many; d_call: TRBD1; j_call: TRBJ2-7; v_call: TRBV2; cdr3_nt: TGTGCCCTCCGGGACAGGGTCGGCGAGCAGTACTTC; cdr3_aa: CALRDRVGEQYF
clone_size: many; d_call: -; j_call: TRBJ2-7; v_call: TRBV28; cdr3_nt: TGTGCCAGCAGCCAACAGGGTAGTGGGGACGAGCAGTACTTC; cdr3_aa: CASSQQGSGDEQYF
clone_size: -; d_call: -; j_call: TRBJ1-3; v_call: TRBV2; cdr3_nt: TGTGCCAGCAAGCTGAGGGGCGGAAACACCATATATTTT; cdr3_aa: CASKLRGGNTIYF